These T cell receptor beta chains were read from a single sample in a study of Ad26.COV2.S vaccination and SARS-CoV-2 variants. Clones were read by immunoSEQ multiplex PCR, and TCRdb kept only the in-frame ones, dropping some. The sample holds about 680,000 clones, about 90% seen once. The starting material was peripheral blood, obtained in a trial of Ad26.COV2.S vaccine versus placebo. The source is a person between 18 and 60 years old who received the Ad26.COV2.S COVID-19 vaccine or a placebo. The CDR3 runs from the conserved cysteine through the conserved F or W. Size values are once, few and many counts, or a class for expanded clones, and some rows have none.

J gene	V gene	clone size	CDR3 protein
TRBJ1-5	TRBV3-1/TRBV3-2	NA	CASSQGAPGGQPQHF
TRBJ1-6	TRBV7-8	once	CASSINVGYRNSPLHF
TRBJ1-1	TRBV2	NA	CASGRRDTEAFF
TRBJ2-5	TRBV11-3	NA	CASSALTQYF
TRBJ2-2	TRBV27	NA	CASSFRVVGGELFF
TRBJ1-6	TRBV27	NA	CASMTFNRGGNSPLHF
TRBJ2-6	TRBV27	NA	CASSEVTGANVLTF
TRBJ1-1	TRBV5-6	NA	CASSLGGEKAFF
TRBJ2-1	TRBV5-1	NA	CASSVLGDSYNEQFF
TRBJ2-7	TRBV6-6	NA	CASSYSTSGIGYEQYF
TRBJ2-1	TRBV18	NA	CASSPMGGSSYNEQFF
TRBJ2-7	TRBV5-5	NA	CASRSPGQGTYEQYF
TRBJ2-4	TRBV12-1	NA	CASSFDGLAGAAKNIQYF
TRBJ2-1	TRBV15	NA	CATSRDLAGRYEQFF
TRBJ2-7	TRBV7-2	NA	CASSSETGTRVFEQYF
TRBJ2-5	TRBV30	NA	CAWSVLGETQYF
TRBJ2-3	TRBV7-2	NA	CASSPPRATDTQYF
TRBJ2-7	TRBV4-1	once	CASSPGWLYPYEQYF
TRBJ2-1	TRBV7-9	NA	CASSLATSSYNEQFF
TRBJ2-3	TRBV6-5	NA	CASSYRSAPTDTQYF
TRBJ2-2	TRBV13	NA	CASSPGTYTGELFF
TRBJ2-1	TRBV29-1	NA	CSVDRTSGTGEQFF
TRBJ1-4	TRBV18	NA	CASSRSEDIGKLFF